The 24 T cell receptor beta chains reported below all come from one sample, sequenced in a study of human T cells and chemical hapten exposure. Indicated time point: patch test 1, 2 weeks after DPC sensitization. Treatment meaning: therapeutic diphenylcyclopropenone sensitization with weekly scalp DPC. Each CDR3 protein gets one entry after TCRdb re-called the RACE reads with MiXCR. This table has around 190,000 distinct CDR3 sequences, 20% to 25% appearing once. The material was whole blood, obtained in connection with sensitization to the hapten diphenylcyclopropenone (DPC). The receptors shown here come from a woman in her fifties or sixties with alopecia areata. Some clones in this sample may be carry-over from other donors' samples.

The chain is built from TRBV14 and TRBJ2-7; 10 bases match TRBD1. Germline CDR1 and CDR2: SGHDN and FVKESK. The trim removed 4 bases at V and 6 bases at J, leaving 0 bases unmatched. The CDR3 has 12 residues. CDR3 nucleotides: TGTGCCAGCAGCCGGGACAGGGGCGAGCAGTACTTC. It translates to CASSRDRGEQYF.

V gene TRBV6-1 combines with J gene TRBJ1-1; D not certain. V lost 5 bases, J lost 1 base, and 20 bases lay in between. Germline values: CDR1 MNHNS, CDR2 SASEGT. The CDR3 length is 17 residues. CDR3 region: CASSPRTDGNWNTEAFF. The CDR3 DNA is TGTGCCAGCAGTCCCCGGACTGACGGTAACTGGAACACTGAAGCTTTCTTT.

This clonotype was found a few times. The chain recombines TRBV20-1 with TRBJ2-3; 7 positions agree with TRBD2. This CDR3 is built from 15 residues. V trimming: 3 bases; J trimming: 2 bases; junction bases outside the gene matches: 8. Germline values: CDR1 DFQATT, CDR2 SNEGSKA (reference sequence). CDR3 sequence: CSARGAGPNTDTQYF. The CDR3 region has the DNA TGCAGTGCTAGGGGAGCGGGACCCAACACAGATACGCAGTATTTT.

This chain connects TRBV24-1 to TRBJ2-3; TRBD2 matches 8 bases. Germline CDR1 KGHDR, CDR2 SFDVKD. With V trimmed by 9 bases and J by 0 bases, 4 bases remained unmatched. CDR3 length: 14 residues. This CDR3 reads CATSGRGSTDTQYF. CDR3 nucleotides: TGTGCCACCTCCGGGAGGGGGAGCACAGATACGCAGTATTTT.

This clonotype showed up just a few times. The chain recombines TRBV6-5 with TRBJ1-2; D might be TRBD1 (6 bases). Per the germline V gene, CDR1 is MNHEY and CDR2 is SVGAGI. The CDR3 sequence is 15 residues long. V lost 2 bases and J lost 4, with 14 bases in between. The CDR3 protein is CASSYGQRSLYGYTF. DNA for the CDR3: TGTGCCAGCAGTTACGGACAGAGATCTCTCTATGGCTACACCTTC.

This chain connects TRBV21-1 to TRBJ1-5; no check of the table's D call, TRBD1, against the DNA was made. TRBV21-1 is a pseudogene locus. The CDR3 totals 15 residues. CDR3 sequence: CASSKARLEGQPQHF. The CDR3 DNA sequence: TGTGCCAGCAGCAAAGCGCGGTTAGAGGGGCAGCCCCAGCATTTT.

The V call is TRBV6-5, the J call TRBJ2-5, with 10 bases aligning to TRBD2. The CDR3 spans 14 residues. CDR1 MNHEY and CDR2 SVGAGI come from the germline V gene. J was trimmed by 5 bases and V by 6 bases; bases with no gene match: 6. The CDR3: CASRSSGSTETQYF. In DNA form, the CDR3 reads TGTGCCAGCAGGTCTAGCGGGAGTACCGAGACCCAGTACTTC.

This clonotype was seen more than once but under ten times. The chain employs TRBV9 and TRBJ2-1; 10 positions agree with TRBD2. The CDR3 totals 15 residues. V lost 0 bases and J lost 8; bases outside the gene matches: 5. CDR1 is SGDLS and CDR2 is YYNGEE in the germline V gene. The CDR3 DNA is TGTGCCAGCAGCGTAGCTAGCGGGAGTAAGGATGAGCAGTTCTTC. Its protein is CASSVASGSKDEQFF.

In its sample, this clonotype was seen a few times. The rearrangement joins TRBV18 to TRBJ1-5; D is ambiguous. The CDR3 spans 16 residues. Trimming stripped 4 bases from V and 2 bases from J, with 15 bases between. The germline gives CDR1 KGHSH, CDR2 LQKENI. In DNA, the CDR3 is TGTGCCAGCTCACAACGGGATGAGGGCGGCAATCAGCCCCAGCATTTT. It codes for CASSQRDEGGNQPQHF.

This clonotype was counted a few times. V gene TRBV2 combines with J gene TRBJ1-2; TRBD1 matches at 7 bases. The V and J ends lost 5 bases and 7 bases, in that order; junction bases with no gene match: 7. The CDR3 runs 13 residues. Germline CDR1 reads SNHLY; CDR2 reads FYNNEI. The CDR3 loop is CASSPRGRSGYTF. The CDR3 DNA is TGTGCCAGCAGTCCCAGGGGGAGGAGTGGCTACACCTTC.

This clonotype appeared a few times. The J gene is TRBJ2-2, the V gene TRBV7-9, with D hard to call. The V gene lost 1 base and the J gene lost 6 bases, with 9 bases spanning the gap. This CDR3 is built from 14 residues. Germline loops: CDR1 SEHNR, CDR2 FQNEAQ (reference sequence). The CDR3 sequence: CASSLGQVAGELFF. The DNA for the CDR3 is TGTGCCAGCAGCTTAGGTCAGGTCGCCGGGGAGCTGTTTTTT.

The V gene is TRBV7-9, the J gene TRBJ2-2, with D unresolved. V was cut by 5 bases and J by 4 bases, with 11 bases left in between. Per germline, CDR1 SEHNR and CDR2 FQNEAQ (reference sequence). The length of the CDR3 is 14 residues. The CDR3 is CASSPRISTGELFF. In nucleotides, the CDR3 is TGTGCCAGCAGCCCAAGGATAAGCACCGGGGAGCTGTTTTTT. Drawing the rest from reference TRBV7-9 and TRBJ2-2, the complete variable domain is DTGVSQNPRHKITKRGQNVTFRCDPISEHNRLYWYRQTLGQGPEFLTYFQNEAQLEKSRLLSDRFSAERPKGSFSTLEIQRTEQGDSAMYLCASSPRISTGELFFGEGSRLTVL.

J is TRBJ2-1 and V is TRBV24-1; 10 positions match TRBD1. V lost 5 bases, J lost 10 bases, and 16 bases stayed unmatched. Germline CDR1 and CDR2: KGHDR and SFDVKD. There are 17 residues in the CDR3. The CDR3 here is CATSAATGQGDSWEQFF. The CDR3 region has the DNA TGTGCCACCAGTGCCGCGACCGGACAGGGGGATTCTTGGGAGCAGTTCTTC.

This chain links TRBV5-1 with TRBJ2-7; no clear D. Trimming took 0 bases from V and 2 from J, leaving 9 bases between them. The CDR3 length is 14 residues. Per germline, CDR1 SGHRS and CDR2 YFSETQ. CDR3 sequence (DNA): TGCGCCAGCAGCTTGGAGGCAGGACCCTACGAGCAGTACTTC. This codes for CASSLEAGPYEQYF.

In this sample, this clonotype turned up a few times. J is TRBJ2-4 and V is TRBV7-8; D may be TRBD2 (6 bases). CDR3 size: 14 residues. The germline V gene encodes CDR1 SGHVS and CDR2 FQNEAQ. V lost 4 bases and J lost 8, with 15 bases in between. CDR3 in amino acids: CASSSRSGLDIQYF. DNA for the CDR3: TGTGCCAGCAGCTCTAGAAGCGGGCTGGACATTCAGTACTTC.

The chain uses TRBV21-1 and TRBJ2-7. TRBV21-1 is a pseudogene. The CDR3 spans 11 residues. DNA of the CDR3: TGTGCCAGCAGCAAAGTCGGGGAGCAGTACTTC. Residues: CASSKVGEQYF.

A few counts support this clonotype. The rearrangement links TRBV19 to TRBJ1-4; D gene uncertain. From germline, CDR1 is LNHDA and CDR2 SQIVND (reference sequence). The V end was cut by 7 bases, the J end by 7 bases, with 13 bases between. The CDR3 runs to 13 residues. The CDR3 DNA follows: TGTGCCAGTAAAGCCAGACGGAGTGAAAAACTGTTTTTT. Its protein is CASKARRSEKLFF.

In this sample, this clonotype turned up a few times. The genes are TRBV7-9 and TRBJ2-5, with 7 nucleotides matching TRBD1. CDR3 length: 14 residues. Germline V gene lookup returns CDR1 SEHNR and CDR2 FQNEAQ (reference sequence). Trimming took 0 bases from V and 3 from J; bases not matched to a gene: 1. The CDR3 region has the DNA TGTGCCAGCAGCTTAGCCGGGACAGAAGAGACCCAGTACTTC. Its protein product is CASSLAGTEETQYF.

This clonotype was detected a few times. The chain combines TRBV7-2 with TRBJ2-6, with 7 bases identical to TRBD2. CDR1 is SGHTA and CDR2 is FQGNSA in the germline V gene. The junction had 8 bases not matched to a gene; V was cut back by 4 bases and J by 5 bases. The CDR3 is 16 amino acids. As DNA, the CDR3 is TGTGCCAGCAGCTCCGGGAGGTGGGGAAGGGCCAACGTCCTGACTTTC. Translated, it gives CASSSGRWGRANVLTF.

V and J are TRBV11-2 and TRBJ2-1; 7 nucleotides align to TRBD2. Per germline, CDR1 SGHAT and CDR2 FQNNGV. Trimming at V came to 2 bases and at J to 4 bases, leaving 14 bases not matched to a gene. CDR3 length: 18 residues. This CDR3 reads CASSLYRRGGELYNEQFF. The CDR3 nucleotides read TGTGCCAGCAGCTTATATCGGCGGGGAGGGGAGTTATACAATGAGCAGTTCTTC.

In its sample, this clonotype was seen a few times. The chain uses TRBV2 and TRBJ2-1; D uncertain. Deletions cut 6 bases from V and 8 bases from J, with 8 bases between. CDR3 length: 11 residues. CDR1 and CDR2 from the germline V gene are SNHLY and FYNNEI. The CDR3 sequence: CASRVRDEQFF. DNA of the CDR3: TGTGCCAGCAGAGTGAGAGATGAGCAGTTCTTC.

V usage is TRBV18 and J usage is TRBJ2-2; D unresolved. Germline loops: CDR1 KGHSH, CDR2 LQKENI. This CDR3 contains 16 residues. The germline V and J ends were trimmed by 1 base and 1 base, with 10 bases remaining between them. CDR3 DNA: TGTGCCAGCTCACCACTTAAGGGCCTGAACACCGGGGAGCTGTTTTTT. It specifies CASSPLKGLNTGELFF.

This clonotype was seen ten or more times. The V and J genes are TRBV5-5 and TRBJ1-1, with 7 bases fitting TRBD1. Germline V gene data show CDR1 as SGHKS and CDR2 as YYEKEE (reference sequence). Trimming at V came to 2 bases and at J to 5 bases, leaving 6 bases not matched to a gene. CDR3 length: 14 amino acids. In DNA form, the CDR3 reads TGTGCCAGCAGCTTCCGTGACAGGGCGACTGAAGCTTTCTTT. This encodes CASSFRDRATEAFF.

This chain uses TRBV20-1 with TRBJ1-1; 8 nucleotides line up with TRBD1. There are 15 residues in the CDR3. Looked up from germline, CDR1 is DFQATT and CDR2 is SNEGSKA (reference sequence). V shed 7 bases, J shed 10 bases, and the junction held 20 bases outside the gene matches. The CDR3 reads CSGLTGVLRSRSAFF. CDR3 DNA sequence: TGCAGTGGTTTGACAGGGGTCCTTCGTTCGCGGTCAGCTTTCTTT.